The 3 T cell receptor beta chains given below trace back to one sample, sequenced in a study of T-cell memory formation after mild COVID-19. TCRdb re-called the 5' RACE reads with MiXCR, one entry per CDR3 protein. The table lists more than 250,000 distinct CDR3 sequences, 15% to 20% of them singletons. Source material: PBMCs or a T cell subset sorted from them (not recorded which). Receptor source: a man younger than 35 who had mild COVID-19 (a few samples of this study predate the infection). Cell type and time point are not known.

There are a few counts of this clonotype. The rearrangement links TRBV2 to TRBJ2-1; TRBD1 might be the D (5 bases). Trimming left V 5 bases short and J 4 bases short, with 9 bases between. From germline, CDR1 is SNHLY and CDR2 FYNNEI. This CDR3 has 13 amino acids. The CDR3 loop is CASSLTEYNEQFF. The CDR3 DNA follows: TGTGCCAGCAGTTTGACAGAGTACAATGAGCAGTTCTTC. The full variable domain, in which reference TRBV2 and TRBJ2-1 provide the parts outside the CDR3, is EPEVTQTPSHQVTQMGQEVILRCVPISNHLYFYWYRQILGQKVEFLVSFYNNEISEKSEIFDDQFSVERPDGSNFTLKIRSTKLEDSAMYFCASSLTEYNEQFFGPGTRLTVL.

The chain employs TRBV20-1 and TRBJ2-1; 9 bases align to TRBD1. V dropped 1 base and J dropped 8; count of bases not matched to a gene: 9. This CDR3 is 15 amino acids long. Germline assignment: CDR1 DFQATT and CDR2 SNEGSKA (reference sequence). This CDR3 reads CSARGSGQGIYEQFF. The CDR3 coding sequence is TGCAGTGCTAGAGGGTCGGGACAGGGCATCTATGAGCAGTTCTTC.

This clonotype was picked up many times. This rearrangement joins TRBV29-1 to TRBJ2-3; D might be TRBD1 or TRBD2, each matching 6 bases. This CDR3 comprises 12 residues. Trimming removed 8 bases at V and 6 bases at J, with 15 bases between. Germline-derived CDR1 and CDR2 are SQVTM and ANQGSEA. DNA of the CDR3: TGCAGCCTTAGGGGGGTGAGGGATACGCAGTATTTT. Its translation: CSLRGVRDTQYF.